What follows is one T cell receptor (beta chain) and its context. Its target is unknown. The V and J ends lost 2 bases and 8 bases respectively, with 6 bases between them. Germline CDR1 and CDR2: LNHDA and SQIVND (reference sequence). The length of the CDR3 is 12 residues. TCRdb's table, derived via immunoSEQ multiplex PCR, lists solely in-frame clones and lacks some. The sample lists approximately 100,000 clones, about 86% occurring once. This record belongs to a study of T cell responses to AZD1222 COVID-19 vaccine. Study summary: The study pooled second doses at about 4 or about 12 weeks.

The study, taken as a whole, reports: Clonal diversity was possibly underestimated, and the donors were mostly white British, with more females.

The receptor was isolated from an adult in good health. The sequencing used peripheral blood, collected on day 0 of AZD1222 vaccination. This chain links TRBV19 with TRBJ2-2; no reliable D call. CDR3 coding DNA: TGTGCCAGTAGTATAAGAGTGGGGGAGCTGTTTTTT. Translating it yields CASSIRVGELFF. Variable domain in full (rest from reference TRBV19 and TRBJ2-2): DGGITQSPKYLFRKEGQNVTLSCEQNLNHDAMYWYRQDPGQGLRLIYYSQIVNDFQKGDIAEGYSVSREKKESFPLTVTSAQKNPTAFYLCASSIRVGELFFGEGSRLTVL.